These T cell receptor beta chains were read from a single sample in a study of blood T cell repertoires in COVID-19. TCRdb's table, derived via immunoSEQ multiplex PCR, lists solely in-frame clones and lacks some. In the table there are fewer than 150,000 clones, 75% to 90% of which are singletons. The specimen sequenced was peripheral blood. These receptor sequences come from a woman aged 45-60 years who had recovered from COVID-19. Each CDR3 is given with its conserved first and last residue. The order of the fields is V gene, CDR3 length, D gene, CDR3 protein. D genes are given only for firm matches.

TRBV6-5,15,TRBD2,CASSYSKAGGYEQYF
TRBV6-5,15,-,CASSYEDRTNSPLHF
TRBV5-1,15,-,CASRRQGVTDTEAFF
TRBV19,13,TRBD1,CATHRGSNYGYTF
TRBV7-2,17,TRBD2,CASSPLRTSGVQETQYF
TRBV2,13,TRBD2,CASSIQSGATQYF
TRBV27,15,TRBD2,CASSYGTSGQETQYF
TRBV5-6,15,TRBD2,CASSLAGGGRREQYF
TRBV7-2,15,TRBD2,CASSLLSGVYNEQFF
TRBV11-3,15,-,CASSLALPPTGELFF
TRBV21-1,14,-,CASPKRGPGLAQYF
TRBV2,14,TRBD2,CASSLAVGTGELFF
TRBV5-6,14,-,CASSYQRPRGGYTF
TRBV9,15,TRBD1,CASSVGSGGRYGYTF
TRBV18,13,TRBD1,CASSELGGRGYTF
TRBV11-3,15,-,CASSLSGTNTGELFF
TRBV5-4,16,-,CASSPSRGLSTDTQYF
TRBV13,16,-,CASSITGSGGTGELFF
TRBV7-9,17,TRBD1,CASSSSLPGQHIGELFF
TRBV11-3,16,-,CASSLGRHANTGELFF
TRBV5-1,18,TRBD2,CASSLRTSGGPNTGELFF
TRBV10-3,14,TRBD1,CATETGGEGYGYTF
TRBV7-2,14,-,CASSLGNRQETQYF
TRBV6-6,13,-,CASSRDEIQPQHF
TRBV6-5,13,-,CASSSGLWETQYF
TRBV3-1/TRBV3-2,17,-,CASSQGGHTASTDTQYF
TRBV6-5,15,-,CASSYSSSAAHTQYF
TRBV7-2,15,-,CASSLDGIAKNIQYF
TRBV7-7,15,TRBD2,CASSTRTSGQETQYF
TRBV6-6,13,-,CASSNRVLDGYTF
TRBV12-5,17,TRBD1,CASGLVLGTGSNYGYTF
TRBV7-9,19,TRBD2,CASRTGLAGKSSSYNEQFF